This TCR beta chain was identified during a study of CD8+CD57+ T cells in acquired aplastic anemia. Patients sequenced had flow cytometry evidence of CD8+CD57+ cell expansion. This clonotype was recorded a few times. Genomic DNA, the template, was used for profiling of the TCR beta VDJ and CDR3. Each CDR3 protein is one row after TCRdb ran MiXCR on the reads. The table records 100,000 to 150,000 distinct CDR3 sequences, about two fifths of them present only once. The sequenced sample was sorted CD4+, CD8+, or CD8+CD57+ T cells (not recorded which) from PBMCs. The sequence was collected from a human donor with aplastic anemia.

This chain's CDR3 is CSVQGIIYEQYF. CDR3 DNA sequence: TGCAGCGTACAGGGAATCATCTACGAGCAGTACTTC. The chain links TRBV29-1 to TRBJ2-7; possibly TRBD1 for D (6 bases). The germline V gene has CDR1 SQVTM and CDR2 ANQGSEA. This CDR3 is 12 amino acids long. V shed 6 bases and J shed 3 bases, with 12 bases lying between them.